Each of the 29 T cell receptor beta chains below was sequenced from the same sample in a study of PD-1 blockade in classical Hodgkin lymphoma. The repertoire was sequenced with immunoSEQ multiplex PCR; TCRdb's copy has only in-frame clones and lacks some. The sample has roughly 50,000 clones, approximately 86% seen once. Time point here: cycle 4 day 1 (C4D1), after 5 to 7 weeks of nivolumab. Autologous stem cell transplantation was followed by relapse in every patient, and brentuximab vedotin exposure varied. The specimen comprised peripheral blood mononuclear cells (PBMCs), sampled before the fourth cycle of nivolumab. These receptors were taken from a human donor with classical Hodgkin lymphoma.

The rearrangement uses TRBV11-3 and TRBJ2-1; no clear D gene. The germline V and J ends were trimmed by 4 bases and 0 bases, with 10 bases remaining between them. The CDR3 has 15 amino acids. The germline V gene encodes CDR1 SGHNT and CDR2 YENEEA. CDR3 sequence reads: CASSSQANSYNEQFF. CDR3 nucleotides: TGTGCCAGCAGCTCCCAGGCGAACTCCTACAATGAGCAGTTCTTC.

The rearrangement links TRBV5-6 to TRBJ2-2, with D tentatively TRBD1 or TRBD2 (5 bases each). V lost 4 bases and J lost 4, with 11 bases in between. The CDR3 extends over 14 amino acids. From germline, CDR1 is SGHDT and CDR2 YYEEEE. CDR3 in amino acids: CASSPRDGTGELFF. CDR3 DNA sequence: TGTGCCAGCAGCCCCCGGGACGGCACCGGGGAGCTGTTTTTT. Drawing the rest from reference TRBV5-6 and TRBJ2-2, the complete variable domain is DAGVTQSPTHLIKTRGQQVTLRCSPKSGHDTVSWYQQALGQGPQFIFQYYEEEERQRGNFPDRFSGHQFPNYSSELNVNALLLGDSALYLCASSPRDGTGELFFGEGSRLTVL.

V and J are TRBV5-4 and TRBJ2-6; no firm D call. Germline V gene sequence: CDR1 SGHNT, CDR2 YYREEE (reference sequence). The V and J ends lost 2 bases and 4 bases respectively, with 1 base between them. This CDR3 comprises 12 residues. This CDR3 reads CASSLGANVLTF. CDR3 bases: TGTGCCAGCAGCTTAGGGGCCAACGTCCTGACTTTC.

This chain connects TRBV19 to TRBJ2-1; weak D call: TRBD2 (7 bases). This CDR3 has 12 residues. V lost 5 bases and J 9 bases, leaving 11 bases between the germline ends. Per germline, CDR1 LNHDA and CDR2 SQIVND (reference sequence). CDR3 loop: CASSGGGGEQFF. CDR3 in DNA: TGTGCCAGTAGTGGGGGCGGGGGTGAGCAGTTCTTC.

The rearrangement links TRBV27 to TRBJ2-1, with 7 nucleotides matching TRBD2. CDR1 and CDR2 (germline): MNHEY, SMNVEV (reference sequence). The CDR3 totals 13 residues. The ends lost 8 bases at V and 7 bases at J; junction bases unmatched: 8. The CDR3 DNA follows: TGTGCCAGCTCCCCGGGGGGACCTAATGAGCAGTTCTTC. Protein product: CASSPGGPNEQFF.

V usage is TRBV6-6 and J usage is TRBJ1-5, with a weak D call TRBD1 (6 bases). Trimming removed 7 bases from V and 3 bases from J, with 19 bases in between. The CDR3 is 16 amino acids. CDR1 and CDR2 from the germline V gene are MNHNY and SVGAGI (reference sequence). The CDR3 sequence: CASTQGSGANNQPQHF. CDR3 nucleotide sequence: TGTGCCAGCACCCAGGGGTCCGGGGCGAACAATCAGCCCCAGCATTTT.

This rearrangement joins TRBV6-1 to TRBJ2-3; 10 bases agree with TRBD2. The ends lost 3 bases at V and 1 base at J; junction bases unmatched: 4. The CDR3 covers 16 residues. Germline V gene data show CDR1 as MNHNS and CDR2 as SASEGT. In DNA, the CDR3 is TGTGCCAGCAGTGAGAGCGGGGGGGCTGGCACAGATACGCAGTATTTT. It yields the protein CASSESGGAGTDTQYF.

This clone was recorded only once. This sequence joins TRBV2 and TRBJ2-7; no clear D. The CDR3 is 11 residues long. V was trimmed by 6 bases and J by 3 bases, leaving 6 bases between them. Germline CDR1 reads SNHLY; CDR2 reads FYNNEI. CDR3 in amino acids: CASRRNYEQYF. Written as DNA, the CDR3 is TGTGCCAGCAGAAGGAACTACGAGCAGTACTTC.

The count of this clone is one. The genes are TRBV7-2 and TRBJ2-6; 7 bases match TRBD1. The germline CDR1 and CDR2 sequences are SGHTA and FQGNSA. V shed 5 bases and J 1 base; nucleotides not matched to a gene: 14. This CDR3 is built from 19 residues. The DNA for the CDR3 is TGTGCCAGCAGCAAAAGACAGGGTAGGGCAAGTTCTGGGGCCAACGTCCTGACTTTC. Encoded protein: CASSKRQGRASSGANVLTF.

A single count supports this clone. The rearrangement links TRBV19 to TRBJ2-7; D is possibly TRBD1 (5 bases). V dropped 3 bases and J dropped 0 bases, with 12 bases sitting between them. Germline V gene data show CDR1 as LNHDA and CDR2 as SQIVND (reference sequence). The CDR3 length is 15 residues. CDR3 nucleotide sequence: TGTGCCAGTAGTATCGGCAGACAGAGCTCCTACGAGCAGTACTTC. Translated, it gives CASSIGRQSSYEQYF.

The chain has TRBV2 and TRBJ2-7; TRBD1 aligns across 7 bases. Germline V gene sequence: CDR1 SNHLY, CDR2 FYNNEI. The trim removed 4 bases at V and 1 base at J, leaving 4 bases unmatched. The CDR3 is made up of 14 amino acids. CDR3 protein: CASSVDRASYEQYF. The CDR3 DNA reads TGTGCCAGCAGTGTTGACAGGGCTTCCTACGAGCAGTACTTC.

The gene calls are TRBV9 and TRBJ2-1, with D perhaps TRBD1 (6 bases). The CDR3 consists of 15 residues. Trimming took off 3 bases at V and 3 bases at J, with 13 bases between the two ends. The germline CDR1 and CDR2 sequences are SGDLS and YYNGEE. Here the CDR3 DNA reads TGTGCCAGCAGCGAGCGACAGGAGAACTACAATGAGCAGTTCTTC. It yields the protein CASSERQENYNEQFF. Together with reference TRBV9 and TRBJ2-1, the CDR3 gives the full variable domain: DSGVTQTPKHLITATGQRVTLRCSPRSGDLSVYWYQQSLDQGLQFLIQYYNGEERAKGNILERFSAQQFPDLHSELNLSSLELGDSALYFCASSERQENYNEQFFGPGTRLTVL.

This rearrangement joins TRBV6-1 to TRBJ1-5; 8 nucleotides agree with TRBD1. Per the germline V gene, CDR1 is MNHNS and CDR2 is SASEGT. This CDR3 spans 17 amino acids. V lost 4 bases and J lost 3; bases outside the gene matches: 11. CDR3 loop: CASSGPGTGGANQPQHF. CDR3 in DNA: TGTGCCAGCAGTGGGCCTGGGACAGGTGGGGCCAATCAGCCCCAGCATTTT.

The CDR3 spells CASSVPGGTGYTF. In DNA form, the CDR3 reads TGTGCCAGCAGCGTCCCCGGGGGGACCGGCTACACCTTC. The chain employs TRBV9 and TRBJ1-2, with D maybe TRBD1 (5 bases). This CDR3 has 13 amino acids. CDR1 is SGDLS, CDR2 YYNGEE, per germline. V was pared by 2 bases and J by 8 bases, with 13 bases between. The whole variable domain, remainder taken from reference TRBV9 and TRBJ1-2, is DSGVTQTPKHLITATGQRVTLRCSPRSGDLSVYWYQQSLDQGLQFLIQYYNGEERAKGNILERFSAQQFPDLHSELNLSSLELGDSALYFCASSVPGGTGYTFGSGTRLTVV.

The CDR3 DNA follows: TGTGCCAGCAGCCCATACCCAGGACAGGAGCTTAACTATGGCTACACCTTC. This encodes CASSPYPGQELNYGYTF. The V and J genes are TRBV7-8 and TRBJ1-2, with 7 positions matching TRBD1. Germline V gene data show CDR1 as SGHVS and CDR2 as FQNEAQ. This CDR3 is built from 17 residues. V shed 5 bases and J 1 base; nucleotides not matched to a gene: 13.

The CDR3 DNA reads as TGTGCCAGCAGTTATGGTGACAGGGGGAACTACGAGCAGTACTTC. Translating gives CASSYGDRGNYEQYF. The chain uses TRBV6-6 and TRBJ2-7; 9 positions agree with TRBD1. This CDR3 spans 15 amino acids. Germline loops: CDR1 MNHNY, CDR2 SVGAGI (reference sequence). Unmatched junction bases numbered 6, after V lost 3 bases and J lost 3 bases.

The chain links TRBV27 to TRBJ1-1; D is possibly TRBD1 (5 bases). V dropped 0 bases and J dropped 1 base, with 9 bases sitting between them. CDR1 is MNHEY, CDR2 SMNVEV, per germline (reference sequence). The CDR3 is made up of 15 amino acids. DNA of the CDR3: TGTGCCAGCAGTTTATCGGTAGGGGCGAACACTGAAGCTTTCTTT. Translation gives CASSLSVGANTEAFF.

The table lists this clone with a few counts. This sequence joins TRBV27 and TRBJ1-5; weak D call: TRBD1 (5 bases). The CDR3 runs to 14 residues. Germline V gene sequence: CDR1 MNHEY, CDR2 SMNVEV (reference sequence). Trimming cost V 3 bases and J 2 bases, with 8 bases left between them. In nucleotides, the CDR3 is TGTGCCAGCAGTTTTGGGACCGGCAATCAGCCCCAGCATTTT. It specifies CASSFGTGNQPQHF.

The chain carries TRBV7-6 and TRBJ2-3, with 15 bases that match TRBD2. Germline V gives CDR1 SGHVS, CDR2 FNYEAQ. The CDR3 totals 17 residues. Unmatched junction bases numbered 9, after V lost 5 bases and J lost 6 bases. The CDR3 is CASSRKGLAGGRDTQYF. CDR3 sequence (DNA): TGTGCCAGCAGCCGAAAAGGACTAGCGGGGGGGAGGGATACGCAGTATTTT.

The V call is TRBV11-3, the J call TRBJ1-2; 8 positions agree with TRBD1. The CDR3 has 17 residues. V lost 4 bases, J lost 4 bases, and 14 bases stayed unmatched. Germline loops: CDR1 SGHNT, CDR2 YENEEA. The CDR3 loop reads CASSWKGRDRLFYGYTF. The CDR3, as DNA: TGTGCCAGCAGCTGGAAGGGGCGGGACAGGCTTTTCTATGGCTACACCTTC.

The chain has TRBV27 and TRBJ2-3, with 7 bases fitting TRBD2. J lost 8 bases, V lost 5 bases, and 16 bases had no gene match. Germline V CDR1 and CDR2: MNHEY, SMNVEV (reference sequence). This CDR3 comprises 16 residues. CDR3 amino acids: CASSLISGPSLGTQYF. The CDR3 DNA is TGTGCCAGCAGTCTGATTAGCGGGCCCTCGTTAGGTACGCAGTATTTT.

The chain is built from TRBV10-3 and TRBJ2-2, with 8 bases that match TRBD1. Per the germline V gene, CDR1 is ENHRY and CDR2 is SYGVKD. With V trimmed by 8 bases and J by 2 bases, 10 bases remained unmatched. The CDR3 length is 16 residues. CDR3 loop: CAIGLEGQDNTGELFF. The CDR3 nucleotides read TGTGCCATCGGCCTCGAGGGACAGGATAACACCGGGGAGCTGTTTTTT.

The gene calls are TRBV2 and TRBJ1-2; a weak D match, TRBD1 (5 bases). The V gene lost 2 bases and the J gene lost 7 bases, with 14 bases spanning the gap. The CDR3 extends over 14 amino acids. Germline V gene sequence: CDR1 SNHLY, CDR2 FYNNEI. Here the CDR3 DNA reads TGTGCCAGCAGTGAAAAGGGGCTACCATTTGGCTACACCTTC. Translating gives CASSEKGLPFGYTF.

V is TRBV5-1 and J is TRBJ2-7, with a tentative D call TRBD1 (6 bases). CDR3 length: 17 residues. Deletions cut 0 bases from V and 6 bases from J, with 22 bases between. From germline, CDR1 is SGHRS and CDR2 YFSETQ. In DNA form, the CDR3 reads TGCGCCAGCAGCTTGGGTCTGGGGGCAAGTTCTCTCGGCGAGCAGTACTTC. It encodes CASSLGLGASSLGEQYF.

The chain employs TRBV19 and TRBJ2-1; 7 nucleotides line up with TRBD1. V shed 4 bases, J shed 8 bases, and the junction held 11 bases outside the gene matches. The germline gives CDR1 LNHDA, CDR2 SQIVND (reference sequence). The CDR3 runs to 15 residues. The CDR3 nucleotides read TGTGCCAGTAGTAGAGGGGGACAGCGGTACGATGAGCAGTTCTTC. Protein product: CASSRGGQRYDEQFF.

The chain has TRBV4-1 and TRBJ1-6; TRBD1 agrees at 10 bases. J gave up 4 bases and V 1 base, and 4 bases lay outside the gene matches. In germline, CDR1 is MGHRA, CDR2 YSYEKL. This CDR3 region has 17 residues. The CDR3 bases are TGCGCCAGCAGCCAAGTGGGGACAGGGGCGTATAATTCACCCCTCCACTTT. Translating it yields CASSQVGTGAYNSPLHF.

V gene TRBV28 combines with J gene TRBJ2-2, with a weak D call TRBD2 (6 bases). V was pared by 10 bases and J by 5 bases, with 11 bases between. CDR3 length equals 12 residues. Germline lookup yields CDR1 MDHEN and CDR2 SYDVKM. As DNA, the CDR3 is TGTGCCATCTTCGGAGGGACCGGGGAGCTGTTTTTT. Translation: CAIFGGTGELFF.

The V call is TRBV7-9, the J call TRBJ2-1; 10 bases line up with TRBD2. The germline CDR1 and CDR2 sequences are SEHNR and FQNEAQ (reference sequence). This CDR3 region has 15 residues. The V and J ends lost 3 bases and 8 bases, in that order; junction bases with no gene match: 7. CDR3 sequence (DNA): TGTGCCAGCAGCTTCTCTAGCGGGGGTCCCTATGAGCAGTTCTTC. Translation gives CASSFSSGGPYEQFF.

This chain's CDR3 is CASSLWSFRGPTDQPQHF. The CDR3 nucleotides are TGTGCCAGCAGTTTATGGTCTTTCAGGGGCCCAACCGATCAGCCCCAGCATTTT. This sequence joins TRBV28 and TRBJ1-5; TRBD1 might be the D (6 bases). From germline, CDR1 is MDHEN and CDR2 SYDVKM. Trimming left V 0 bases short and J 5 bases short, with 20 bases between. This CDR3 is built from 18 residues.